Below, 8 T cell receptor beta chains from the same sample are listed, as sequenced in a study of shared clonotypes between healthy human individuals. Sequenced by immunoSEQ multiplex PCR; TCRdb stores in-frame clones only, minus some. The sample has millions of clones, around nine tenths seen once; the top ten hold more than 0.12%. The sequenced sample consisted of naive CD4+ T cells sorted from blood. Described subset: CD45RA+ positively selected. The source of these receptors is a man between 18 and 35 years old in good health.

The CDR3 spells CASSLEAGMNTIYF. The CDR3, as DNA: TGCGCCAGCAGCTTGGAGGCAGGGATGAACACCATATATTTT. The chain has TRBV5-1 and TRBJ1-3; D is possibly TRBD1 (5 bases). With 0 bases removed from V and 7 bases from J, the gap between germline ends came to 11 bases. The CDR3 is made up of 14 amino acids. Germline CDR1 SGHRS, CDR2 YFSETQ.

V and J are TRBV7-9 and TRBJ2-5, with 7 bases lining up with TRBD2. This CDR3 is 16 amino acids long. Germline values: CDR1 SEHNR, CDR2 FQNEAQ (reference sequence). Losses at the gene ends were 8 bases for V and 3 bases for J; bases not matched to a gene: 15. As DNA, the CDR3 is TGTGCCAGCTCCAAGGTGGCCGGGGGGTTTGAAGAGACCCAGTACTTC. This sequence encodes CASSKVAGGFEETQYF.

This chain links TRBV5-1 with TRBJ2-2, with D possibly matching TRBD2 (5 bases). CDR1 is SGHRS, CDR2 YFSETQ, per germline. V lost 2 bases to trimming and J lost 6 bases, with 11 bases between them. The CDR3 consists of 14 residues. CDR3 nucleotide sequence: TGCGCCAGCAGCTTCCCCGGGGTAGCCGGGGAGCTGTTTTTT. It codes for CASSFPGVAGELFF.

The chain joins TRBV10-3 to TRBJ1-5; TRBD1 matches 7 bases. Germline CDR1 is ENHRY and CDR2 is SYGVKD. The V gene end was trimmed by 7 bases and the J gene end by 2 bases; junction bases not matched to a gene: 14. This CDR3 contains 17 residues. CDR3 DNA: TGTGCCATCAAGGGTGGGACAGAAAGCGCCGGCAATCAGCCCCAGCATTTT. The encoded protein is CAIKGGTESAGNQPQHF.

This clone has a single count. V is TRBV4-3 and J is TRBJ2-5, with TRBD2 as a possible D gene (5 bases). This CDR3 spans 15 amino acids. From germline, CDR1 is LGHNA and CDR2 YSLEER. The ends were cut back, 0 bases at V and 5 bases at J, with 13 bases in the middle. The CDR3 protein is CASSQDGGRGETQYF. Written as DNA, the CDR3 is TGCGCCAGCAGCCAAGATGGTGGGAGAGGGGAGACCCAGTACTTC.

The V gene is TRBV7-2, the J gene TRBJ2-5; 7 bases are shared with TRBD1. Germline CDR1 and CDR2: SGHTA and FQGNSA. J lost 5 bases, V lost 5 bases, and 11 bases had no gene match. The CDR3 covers 15 residues. The CDR3, as DNA: TGTGCCAGCAGCCCTAGGGGGCCGTCCGGGGAGACCCAGTACTTC. It codes for CASSPRGPSGETQYF.

The rearrangement joins TRBV9 to TRBJ2-7, with D perhaps TRBD1 (5 bases). This CDR3 is 11 amino acids long. V was shortened by 0 bases and J by 11 bases, with 9 bases between the two germline ends. Germline-derived CDR1 and CDR2 are SGDLS and YYNGEE. Here the CDR3 reads CASSVGQGKYF. DNA for the CDR3: TGTGCCAGCAGCGTAGGGCAGGGCAAGTACTTC.

This chain uses TRBV7-8 with TRBJ2-6; 7 bases map to TRBD1. CDR3 length: 15 amino acids. Per the germline V gene, CDR1 is SGHVS and CDR2 is FQNEAQ. Losses at the gene ends were 3 bases for V and 2 bases for J; bases not matched to a gene: 1. The CDR3 sequence: CASSFGQAGANVLTF. The CDR3 nucleotides read TGTGCCAGCAGCTTTGGACAGGCTGGGGCCAACGTCCTGACTTTC.